Sequencing of this T cell receptor beta chain was carried out in a study of OX40 agonist ivuxolimab in advanced cancers. Germline CDR1 is SGHTS and CDR2 is YDEGEE. This CDR3 is built from 16 residues. Between the trimmed V and J ends, which lost 3 bases and 0 bases, there was a span of 10 bases. Measured with immunoSEQ multiplex PCR; TCRdb has only the in-frame clones, and not every one. The repertoire holds more than 75,000 clones, with 84% as singletons. The chain couples TRBV5-8 to TRBJ1-6; D unclear. The TCR comes from an adult with an advanced solid tumor such as melanoma, head and neck, liver or kidney cancer. Sequences were derived from CD4+ or CD8+ T cells sorted from blood, sampled in a trial of the OX40 agonist ivuxolimab. The DNA for the CDR3 is TGTGCCAGCAGCTCACGTGCCAGCTCCTATAATTCACCCCTCCACTTT. Its translation is CASSSRASSYNSPLHF.